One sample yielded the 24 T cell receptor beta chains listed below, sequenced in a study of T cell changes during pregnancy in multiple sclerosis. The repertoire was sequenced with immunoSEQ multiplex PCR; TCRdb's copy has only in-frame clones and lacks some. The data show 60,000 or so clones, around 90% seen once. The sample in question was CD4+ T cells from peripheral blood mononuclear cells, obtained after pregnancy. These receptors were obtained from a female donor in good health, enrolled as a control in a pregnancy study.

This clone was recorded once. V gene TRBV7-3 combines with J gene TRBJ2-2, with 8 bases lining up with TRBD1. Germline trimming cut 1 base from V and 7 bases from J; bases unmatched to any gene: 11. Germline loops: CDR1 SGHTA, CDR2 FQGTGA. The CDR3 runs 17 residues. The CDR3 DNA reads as TGTGCCAGCAGCTTAAACTCTCCGGGACAGGAGGACGGGGAGCTGTTTTTT. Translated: CASSLNSPGQEDGELFF.

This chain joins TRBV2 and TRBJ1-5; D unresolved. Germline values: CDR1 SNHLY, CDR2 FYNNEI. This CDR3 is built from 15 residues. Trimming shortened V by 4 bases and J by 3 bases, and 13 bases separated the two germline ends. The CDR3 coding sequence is TGTGCCAGCAGTGTTCAGGCAATAAACAATCAGCCCCAGCATTTT. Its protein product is CASSVQAINNQPQHF.

CDR3 DNA sequence: TGTGCCAGCAGTTTACAGGATACTTGGACCGGGGAGCTGTTTTTT. This sequence encodes CASSLQDTWTGELFF. The rearrangement links TRBV7-9 to TRBJ2-2; D is possibly TRBD1 (5 bases). The CDR3 spans 15 residues. Trimming shortened V by 6 bases and J by 5 bases, and 16 bases separated the two germline ends. CDR1 and CDR2 (germline): SEHNR, FQNEAQ (reference sequence).

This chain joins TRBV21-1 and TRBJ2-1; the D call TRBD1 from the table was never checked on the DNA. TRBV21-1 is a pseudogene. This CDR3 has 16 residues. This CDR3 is CASSPSRKTTDNEQFF. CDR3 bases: TGTGCCAGCAGCCCCAGCAGGAAAACGACCGACAATGAGCAGTTCTTC.

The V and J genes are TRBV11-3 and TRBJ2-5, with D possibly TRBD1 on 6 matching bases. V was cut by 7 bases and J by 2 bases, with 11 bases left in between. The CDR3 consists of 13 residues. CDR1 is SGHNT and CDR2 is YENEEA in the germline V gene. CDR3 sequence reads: CASNKQGQETQYF. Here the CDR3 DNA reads TGTGCCAGCAATAAACAGGGTCAAGAGACCCAGTACTTC.

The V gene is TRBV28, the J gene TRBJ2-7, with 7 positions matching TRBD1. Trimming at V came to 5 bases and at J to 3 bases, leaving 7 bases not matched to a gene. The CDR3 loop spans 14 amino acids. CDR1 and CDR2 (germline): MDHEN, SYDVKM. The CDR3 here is CASSQQGPRYEQYF. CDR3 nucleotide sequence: TGTGCCAGCAGTCAACAGGGGCCCCGCTACGAGCAGTACTTC.

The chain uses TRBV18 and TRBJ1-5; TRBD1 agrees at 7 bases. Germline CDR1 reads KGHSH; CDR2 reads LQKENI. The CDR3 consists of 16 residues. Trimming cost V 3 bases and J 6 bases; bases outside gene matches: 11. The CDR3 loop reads CASSPNPGGNGQPQHF. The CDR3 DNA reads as TGTGCCAGCTCACCGAATCCAGGGGGAAACGGTCAGCCCCAGCATTTT.

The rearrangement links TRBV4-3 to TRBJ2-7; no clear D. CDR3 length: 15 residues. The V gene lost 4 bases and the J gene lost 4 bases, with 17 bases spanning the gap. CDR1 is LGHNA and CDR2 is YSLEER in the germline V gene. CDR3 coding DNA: TGCGCCAGCAGCCTAAATCCGACTGTTGGGTACGAGCAGTACTTC. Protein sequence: CASSLNPTVGYEQYF.

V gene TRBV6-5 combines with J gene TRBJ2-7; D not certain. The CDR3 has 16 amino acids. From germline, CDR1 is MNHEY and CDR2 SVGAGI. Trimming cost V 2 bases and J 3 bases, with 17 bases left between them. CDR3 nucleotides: TGTGCCAGCAGTTACCTGCCACTTACCGAGAACTACGAGCAGTACTTC. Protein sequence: CASSYLPLTENYEQYF.

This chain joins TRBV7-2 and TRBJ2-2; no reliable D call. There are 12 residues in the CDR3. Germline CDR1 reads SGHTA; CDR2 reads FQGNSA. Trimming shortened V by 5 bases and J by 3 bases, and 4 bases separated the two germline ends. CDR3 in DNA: TGTGCCAGCAGCCCAGACACCGGGGAGCTGTTTTTT. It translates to CASSPDTGELFF.

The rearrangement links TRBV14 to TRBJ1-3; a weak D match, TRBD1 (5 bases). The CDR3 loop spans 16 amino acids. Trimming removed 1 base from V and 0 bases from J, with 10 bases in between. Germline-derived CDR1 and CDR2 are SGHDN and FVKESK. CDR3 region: CASSQVRGSSGNTIYF. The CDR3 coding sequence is TGTGCCAGCAGCCAAGTCCGGGGGAGCTCTGGAAACACCATATATTTT.

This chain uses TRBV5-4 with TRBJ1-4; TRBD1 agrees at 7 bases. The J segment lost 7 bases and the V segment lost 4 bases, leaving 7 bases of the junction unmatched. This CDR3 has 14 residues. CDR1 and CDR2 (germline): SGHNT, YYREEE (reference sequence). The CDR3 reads CASSARDSSEKLFF. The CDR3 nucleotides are TGTGCCAGCAGCGCCCGGGACAGTTCTGAAAAACTGTTTTTT.

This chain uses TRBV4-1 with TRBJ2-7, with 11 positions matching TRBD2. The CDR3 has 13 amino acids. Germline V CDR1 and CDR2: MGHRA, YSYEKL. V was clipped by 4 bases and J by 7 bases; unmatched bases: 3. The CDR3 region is CASSRGLAGEQYF. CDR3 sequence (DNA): TGCGCCAGCAGCCGAGGACTAGCGGGTGAGCAGTACTTC.

The CDR3 protein is CASSFGGGALETQYF. For the CDR3, the DNA is TGTGCCAGCAGCTTCGGCGGGGGGGCCCTGGAGACCCAGTACTTC. The chain employs TRBV5-6 and TRBJ2-5; 9 positions match TRBD2. The CDR3 is made up of 15 amino acids. Per germline, CDR1 SGHDT and CDR2 YYEEEE. V dropped 2 bases and J dropped 5; count of bases not matched to a gene: 7. The full variable domain, its missing parts supplied by reference TRBV5-6 and TRBJ2-5, is DAGVTQSPTHLIKTRGQQVTLRCSPKSGHDTVSWYQQALGQGPQFIFQYYEEEERQRGNFPDRFSGHQFPNYSSELNVNALLLGDSALYLCASSFGGGALETQYFGPGTRLLVL.

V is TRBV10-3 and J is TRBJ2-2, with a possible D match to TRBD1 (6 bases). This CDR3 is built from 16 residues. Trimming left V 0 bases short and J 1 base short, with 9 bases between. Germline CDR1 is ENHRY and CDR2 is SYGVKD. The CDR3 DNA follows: TGTGCCATCAGTGAGTCGGGCAGGGGGAACACCGGGGAGCTGTTTTTT. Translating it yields CAISESGRGNTGELFF.

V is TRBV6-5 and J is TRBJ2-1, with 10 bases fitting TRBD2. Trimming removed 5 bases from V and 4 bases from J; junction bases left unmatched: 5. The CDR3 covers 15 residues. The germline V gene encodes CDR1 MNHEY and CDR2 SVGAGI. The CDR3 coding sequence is TGTGCCAGCAGTACCAGCGGGGGGGCTTACAATGAGCAGTTCTTC. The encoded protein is CASSTSGGAYNEQFF.

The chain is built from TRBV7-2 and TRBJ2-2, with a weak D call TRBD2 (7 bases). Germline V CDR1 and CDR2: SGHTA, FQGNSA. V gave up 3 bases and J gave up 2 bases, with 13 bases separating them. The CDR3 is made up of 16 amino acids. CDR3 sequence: CASSLGRGANTGELFF. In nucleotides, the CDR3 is TGTGCCAGCAGCTTGGGCCGGGGGGCCAACACCGGGGAGCTGTTTTTT. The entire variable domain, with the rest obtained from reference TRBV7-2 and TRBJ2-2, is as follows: GAGVSQSPSNKVTEKGKDVELRCDPISGHTALYWYRQSLGQGLEFLIYFQGNSAPDKSGLPSDRFSAERTGGSVSTLTIQRTQQEDSAVYLCASSLGRGANTGELFFGEGSRLTVL.

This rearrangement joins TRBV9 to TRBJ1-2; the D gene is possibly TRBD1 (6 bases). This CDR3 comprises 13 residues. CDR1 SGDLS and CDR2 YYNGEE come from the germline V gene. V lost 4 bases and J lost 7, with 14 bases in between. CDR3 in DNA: TGTGCCAGCAGCTCACTGGGGGGGCTTGGCTACACCTTC. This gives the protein CASSSLGGLGYTF.

The DNA for the CDR3 is TGTGCCAGCAGCGTAGGTACAGGGAGGGAGAACACTGAAGCTTTCTTT. Encoded protein: CASSVGTGRENTEAFF. The chain carries TRBV9 and TRBJ1-1; D possibly corresponds to TRBD1 (6 bases). The length of the CDR3 is 16 residues. Germline CDR1 and CDR2: SGDLS and YYNGEE. Trimming left V 0 bases short and J 1 base short, with 13 bases between.

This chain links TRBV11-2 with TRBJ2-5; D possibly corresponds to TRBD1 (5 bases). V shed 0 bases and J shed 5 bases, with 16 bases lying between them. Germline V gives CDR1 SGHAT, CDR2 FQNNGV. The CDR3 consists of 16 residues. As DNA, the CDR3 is TGTGCCAGCAGCTTAGATATCCTCGGCAGGGCGGAGACCCAGTACTTC. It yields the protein CASSLDILGRAETQYF.

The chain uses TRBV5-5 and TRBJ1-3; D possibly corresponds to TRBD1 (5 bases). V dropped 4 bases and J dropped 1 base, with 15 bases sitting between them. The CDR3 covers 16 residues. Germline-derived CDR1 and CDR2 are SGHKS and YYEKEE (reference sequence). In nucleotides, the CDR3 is TGTGCCAGCAGCCCCCCGGGGGGAAGGTCTGGAAACACCATATATTTT. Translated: CASSPPGGRSGNTIYF.

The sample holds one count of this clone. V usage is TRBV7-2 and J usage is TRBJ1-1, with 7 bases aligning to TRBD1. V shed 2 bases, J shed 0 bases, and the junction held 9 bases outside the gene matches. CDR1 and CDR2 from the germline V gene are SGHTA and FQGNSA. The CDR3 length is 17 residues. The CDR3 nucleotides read TGTGCCAGCAGCTTAACCAACGCGGGACAGTTGAACACTGAAGCTTTCTTT. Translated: CASSLTNAGQLNTEAFF.

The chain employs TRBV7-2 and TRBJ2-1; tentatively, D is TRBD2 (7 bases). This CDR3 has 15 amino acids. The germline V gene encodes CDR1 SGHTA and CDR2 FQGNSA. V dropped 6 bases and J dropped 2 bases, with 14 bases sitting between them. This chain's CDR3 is CASRLRGGPYNEQFF. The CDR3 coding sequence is TGTGCCAGCAGACTAAGGGGGGGGCCCTACAATGAGCAGTTCTTC. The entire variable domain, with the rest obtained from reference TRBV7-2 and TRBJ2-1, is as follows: GAGVSQSPSNKVTEKGKDVELRCDPISGHTALYWYRQSLGQGLEFLIYFQGNSAPDKSGLPSDRFSAERTGGSVSTLTIQRTQQEDSAVYLCASRLRGGPYNEQFFGPGTRLTVL.

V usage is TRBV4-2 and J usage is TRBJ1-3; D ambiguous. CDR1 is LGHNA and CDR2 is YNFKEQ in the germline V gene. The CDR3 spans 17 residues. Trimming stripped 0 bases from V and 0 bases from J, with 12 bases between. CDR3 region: CASSQDPPGGSGNTIYF. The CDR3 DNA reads TGTGCCAGCAGCCAAGATCCTCCAGGAGGCTCTGGAAACACCATATATTTT.